The 3 T cell receptor beta chains below all came from one sample that was sequenced in a study of shared clonotypes between healthy human individuals. TCRdb's table, derived via immunoSEQ multiplex PCR, lists solely in-frame clones and lacks some. The sample shows 2 million to 2.5 million clones, approximately 93% of them seen only once. Sequences were obtained from naive CD4+ T cells from PBMCs. Sample subset: CD45RA+ positively selected. The receptors originated from a man aged 18 to 29 in good health. Some clones in this sample may be carry-over from other donors' samples.

The chain uses TRBV27 and TRBJ2-7, with D tentatively TRBD1 (5 bases). Germline V gene data show CDR1 as MNHEY and CDR2 as SMNVEV (reference sequence). V was cut by 3 bases and J by 3 bases, with 12 bases left in between. The CDR3 totals 14 residues. CDR3 residues: CASSFGDRNYEQYF. In DNA form, the CDR3 reads TGTGCCAGCAGTTTTGGTGACAGAAACTACGAGCAGTACTTC.

The V and J genes are TRBV29-1 and TRBJ1-1, with D possibly TRBD1 on 6 matching bases. Deletions cut 5 bases from V and 3 bases from J, with 10 bases between. The CDR3 spans 12 residues. Germline CDR1 and CDR2: SQVTM and ANQGSEA. The chain's CDR3 is CSVRGADTEAFF. In nucleotides, the CDR3 is TGCAGCGTTCGGGGGGCGGACACTGAAGCTTTCTTT.

The genes are TRBV20-1 and TRBJ2-1, with TRBD2 matching over 8 bases. Germline V gene sequence: CDR1 DFQATT, CDR2 SNEGSKA (reference sequence). This CDR3 has 11 amino acids. V lost 3 bases and J lost 11; bases outside the gene matches: 3. CDR3 coding DNA: TGCAGTGCTAGCGTAGCGGGAAAGCAGTTCTTC. Protein: CSASVAGKQFF.